These 14 T cell receptor beta chains came from one sample sequenced in a study of shared clonotypes between healthy human individuals. Only CD45RO-negative cells positively selected for CCR7 counted as naive CD8 cells, so terminally differentiated effector memory CD45RA+ cells were excluded. Some clones are missing from TCRdb's copy, which holds only in-frame ones; the method was immunoSEQ multiplex PCR. This sample carries about 1.9 million clones, 90% to 95% of them seen once, and the ten largest clones take less than 2%. The material sequenced was naive CD8+ T cells from PBMCs. The receptors derive from a man younger than 35 in good health. Some clones in this sample may be carry-over from other donors' samples.

The CDR3 sequence is CASTLNRGTPYGYTF. In DNA form, the CDR3 reads TGTGCCAGCACTCTGAACAGGGGAACGCCCTATGGCTACACCTTC. The V and J genes are TRBV28 and TRBJ1-2, with 7 bases that match TRBD1. CDR3 length: 15 amino acids. The germline gives CDR1 MDHEN, CDR2 SYDVKM. The V gene end was trimmed by 7 bases and the J gene end by 4 bases; junction bases not matched to a gene: 12.

The gene calls are TRBV7-3 and TRBJ2-3, with no clear D. This CDR3 contains 15 residues. CDR1 and CDR2 from the germline V gene are SGHTA and FQGTGA. The V end was cut by 5 bases, the J end by 0 bases, with 12 bases between. DNA of the CDR3: TGTGCCAGCAGCCCGGATGGGTTTAGCACAGATACGCAGTATTTT. This gives the protein CASSPDGFSTDTQYF.

The CDR3 coding sequence is TGTGCCAGTAGTATACAATTACCTTTTTGGACAGATAAGAACACCGGGGAGCTGTTTTTT. Its translation: CASSIQLPFWTDKNTGELFF. The J gene is TRBJ2-2, the V gene TRBV19; maybe TRBD1 (6 bases). The CDR3 is 20 amino acids. The germline V and J ends were trimmed by 2 bases and 1 base, with 23 bases remaining between them. Looked up from germline, CDR1 is LNHDA and CDR2 is SQIVND (reference sequence).

As for this clone: Other DNA sequences of this sample code for an identical CDR3. The V and J genes are TRBV7-9 and TRBJ2-3, with D possibly matching TRBD2 (5 bases). V was trimmed by 5 bases and J by 0 bases, leaving 12 bases between them. This CDR3 contains 15 residues. CDR1 and CDR2 (germline): SEHNR, FQNEAQ (reference sequence). The CDR3 sequence is CASSGGRASTDTQYF. CDR3 coding DNA: TGTGCCAGCAGCGGAGGAAGGGCTAGCACAGATACGCAGTATTTT.

V gene TRBV7-2 combines with J gene TRBJ1-4; D is unclear. The CDR3 totals 11 residues. V was clipped by 5 bases and J by 10 bases, with 8 bases between them. From germline, CDR1 is SGHTA and CDR2 FQGNSA. CDR3 sequence reads: CASSAGGKLFF. For the CDR3, the DNA is TGTGCCAGCAGCGCTGGCGGAAAACTGTTTTTT.

The chain uses TRBV9 and TRBJ1-2; 10 bases match TRBD1. V gave up 2 bases and J gave up 0 bases; unmatched junction bases: 7. Germline V gene data show CDR1 as SGDLS and CDR2 as YYNGEE. The CDR3 spans 17 residues. The CDR3 sequence: CASSVGDRGPANYGYTF. CDR3 DNA sequence: TGTGCCAGCAGCGTCGGGGACAGGGGCCCTGCTAACTATGGCTACACCTTC.

The chain employs TRBV19 and TRBJ1-2; D uncertain. The CDR3 has 13 residues. Deletions cut 8 bases from V and 1 base from J, with 11 bases between. Germline V gene data show CDR1 as LNHDA and CDR2 as SQIVND (reference sequence). CDR3 coding DNA: TGTGCCAGTCCCAGGAGAAGTAACTATGGCTACACCTTC. This codes for CASPRRSNYGYTF.

The chain recombines TRBV7-8 with TRBJ2-1, with D unresolved. This CDR3 is 15 amino acids long. The germline V and J ends were trimmed by 1 base and 15 bases, with 22 bases remaining between them. Germline CDR1 reads SGHVS; CDR2 reads FQNEAQ. In nucleotides, the CDR3 is TGTGCCAGCAGCTTAGTTTGGGTTGGCAGCACCTTGCCGTTCTTC. Translated, it gives CASSLVWVGSTLPFF.

The V and J genes are TRBV11-3 and TRBJ2-6; 13 positions match TRBD2. CDR1 and CDR2 (germline): SGHNT, YENEEA. V dropped 4 bases and J dropped 1; count of bases not matched to a gene: 10. CDR3 length equals 20 residues. The CDR3 region is CASSSRQPGLAGSGANVLTF. For the CDR3, the DNA is TGTGCCAGCAGCTCCCGCCAGCCGGGACTAGCGGGATCTGGGGCCAACGTCCTGACTTTC. The full variable domain, in which reference TRBV11-3 and TRBJ2-6 provide the parts outside the CDR3, is EAGVVQSPRYKIIEKKQPVAFWCNPISGHNTLYWYLQNLGQGPELLIRYENEEAVDDSQLPKDRFSAERLKGVDSTLKIQPAELGDSAVYLCASSSRQPGLAGSGANVLTFGAGSRLTVL.

V is TRBV10-3 and J is TRBJ1-1; D is unresolved. Trimming took off 3 bases at V and 4 bases at J, with 9 bases between the two ends. This CDR3 has 13 residues. CDR1 and CDR2 (germline): ENHRY, SYGVKD. The CDR3 spells CAISDGDPTEAFF. In DNA, the CDR3 is TGTGCCATCAGTGATGGGGATCCCACTGAAGCTTTCTTT.

The CDR3 sequence: CAISKGANNYGYTF. CDR3 nucleotides: TGTGCCATCAGCAAGGGGGCAAATAACTATGGCTACACCTTC. This chain links TRBV10-3 with TRBJ1-2, with 7 bases matching TRBD1. The V segment lost 6 bases and the J segment 1 base; nucleotides outside the gene matches: 5. This CDR3 is built from 14 residues. Germline values: CDR1 ENHRY, CDR2 SYGVKD.

This clone was counted between two and nine times. V is TRBV13 and J is TRBJ2-1, with 14 nucleotides matching TRBD2. After removal of 4 bases from V and 9 bases from J, the junction contained 5 bases not matched to a gene. CDR1 PRHDT and CDR2 FYEKMQ come from the germline V gene (reference sequence). The CDR3 totals 15 residues. This chain's CDR3 is CASSSGTSGRREQFF. Written as DNA, the CDR3 is TGTGCCAGCAGCTCGGGGACTAGCGGGAGACGTGAGCAGTTCTTC.

The CDR3 region is CASSQDRRESEYTGELFF. In DNA form, the CDR3 reads TGCGCCAGCAGCCAAGATCGGCGGGAGTCAGAATACACCGGGGAGCTGTTTTTT. The J gene is TRBJ2-2, the V gene TRBV4-3; TRBD2 aligns across 7 bases. V lost 0 bases to trimming and J lost 3 bases; unmatched junction nucleotides: 10. The germline V gene encodes CDR1 LGHNA and CDR2 YSLEER. The CDR3 is 18 residues long.

This clone is a singleton in its sample. The chain recombines TRBV11-2 with TRBJ2-7; tentative D call: TRBD2 (6 bases). The CDR3 is 15 residues long. Trimming cost V 1 base and J 5 bases, with 15 bases left between them. Per germline, CDR1 SGHAT and CDR2 FQNNGV. The CDR3 here is CASSLGGGRPNEQYF. For the CDR3, the DNA is TGTGCCAGCAGCTTAGGTGGGGGGAGACCCAACGAGCAGTACTTC.